The next 19 T cell receptor beta chains were all read from a single sample in a study of OX40 agonist ivuxolimab in advanced cancers. Data came from immunoSEQ multiplex PCR; TCRdb stores just in-frame clones and leaves some out. The sample consists of tens of thousands of clones, roughly nine tenths of them appearing once. The sequenced sample was CD4+ or CD8+ T cells sorted from blood, obtained in a trial of the OX40 agonist ivuxolimab. The receptors stem from an adult with an advanced solid tumor such as melanoma, head and neck, liver or kidney cancer.

V gene TRBV6-5 combines with J gene TRBJ1-3; the D gene is possibly TRBD1 (6 bases). Germline CDR1 reads MNHEY; CDR2 reads SVGAGI. Trimming left V 6 bases short and J 1 base short, with 10 bases between. The CDR3 sequence is 14 residues long. The CDR3 region is CASRPTGSGNTIYF. In DNA form, the CDR3 reads TGTGCCAGCAGACCAACAGGGTCTGGAAACACCATATATTTT.

The J gene is TRBJ1-6, the V gene TRBV28, with TRBD1 identical over 8 bases. Germline V CDR1 and CDR2: MDHEN, SYDVKM. V gave up 6 bases and J gave up 18 bases; unmatched junction bases: 7. CDR3 length: 11 amino acids. The CDR3 spells CASSQQGAHHF. In DNA, the CDR3 is TGTGCCAGCAGCCAGCAGGGGGCCCACCACTTT.

CDR3 loop: CASSLFAGGTDTQYF. CDR3 DNA sequence: TGTGCCAGCAGTTTATTTGCCGGGGGCACAGATACGCAGTATTTT. V usage is TRBV28 and J usage is TRBJ2-3; D is perhaps TRBD2 (5 bases). This CDR3 is built from 15 residues. The V end was cut by 1 base, the J end by 1 base, with 9 bases between. Looked up from germline, CDR1 is MDHEN and CDR2 is SYDVKM.

The rearrangement links TRBV6-5 to TRBJ1-2; unclear D gene. Trimming took 4 bases from V and 2 from J, leaving 14 bases between them. This CDR3 has 15 amino acids. CDR1 MNHEY and CDR2 SVGAGI come from the germline V gene. The CDR3 protein is CASSLGQLLNYGYTF. The CDR3 DNA sequence: TGTGCCAGCAGTTTGGGTCAATTGCTAAACTATGGCTACACCTTC.

V gene TRBV2 combines with J gene TRBJ2-5; the D is unclear. Trimming shortened V by 6 bases and J by 5 bases, and 16 bases separated the two germline ends. Germline V gives CDR1 SNHLY, CDR2 FYNNEI. The CDR3 is made up of 14 amino acids. CDR3 region: CASSPISPSETQYF. For the CDR3, the DNA is TGTGCCAGCAGCCCAATAAGCCCCTCGGAGACCCAGTACTTC. Looking up the rest from reference TRBV2 and TRBJ2-5 gives the full variable domain: EPEVTQTPSHQVTQMGQEVILRCVPISNHLYFYWYRQILGQKVEFLVSFYNNEISEKSEIFDDQFSVERPDGSNFTLKIRSTKLEDSAMYFCASSPISPSETQYFGPGTRLLVL.

This clone is a singleton in its sample. This chain joins TRBV5-1 and TRBJ2-1, with 8 bases fitting TRBD1. CDR1 and CDR2 from the germline V gene are SGHRS and YFSETQ. The CDR3 spans 15 residues. The junction had 7 bases not matched to a gene; V was cut back by 5 bases and J by 3 bases. In DNA, the CDR3 is TGCGCCAGCAGACCCGGGACAGGACACTACAATGAGCAGTTCTTC. Translated, it gives CASRPGTGHYNEQFF.

The rearrangement uses TRBV28 and TRBJ1-1; a possible D gene is TRBD1 (5 bases). The CDR3 length is 11 residues. V was cut by 11 bases and J by 5 bases, with 12 bases left in between. Germline lookup yields CDR1 MDHEN and CDR2 SYDVKM. The CDR3, as DNA: TGTGCCTGGGGGGGTTGGACTGAAGCTTTCTTT. Encoded protein: CAWGGWTEAFF.

The rearrangement joins TRBV18 to TRBJ2-3; D gene uncertain. Between the trimmed V and J ends, which lost 2 bases and 3 bases, there was a span of 6 bases. Per the germline V gene, CDR1 is KGHSH and CDR2 is LQKENI. The CDR3 covers 13 residues. CDR3 nucleotide sequence: TGTGCCAGCTCACCAAGTGGTACAGATACGCAGTATTTT. Translation gives CASSPSGTDTQYF.

The genes are TRBV6-1 and TRBJ1-3; possibly TRBD1 for D (6 bases). The length of the CDR3 is 15 residues. V shed 7 bases and J shed 0 bases, with 13 bases lying between them. The germline V gene encodes CDR1 MNHNS and CDR2 SASEGT. The CDR3 sequence is CASTGQPNSGNTIYF. CDR3 bases: TGTGCCAGCACTGGACAGCCGAACTCTGGAAACACCATATATTTT.

V is TRBV5-1 and J is TRBJ1-2; TRBD1 might be the D (6 bases). Trimming cost V 0 bases and J 1 base, with 10 bases left between them. CDR3 size: 15 residues. CDR1 is SGHRS and CDR2 is YFSETQ in the germline V gene. The CDR3 DNA follows: TGCGCCAGCAGCTTGGACAGGGCCGTTAACTATGGCTACACCTTC. Translation gives CASSLDRAVNYGYTF.

This clone was recorded only once. This sequence joins TRBV4-1 and TRBJ2-1; 7 bases are shared with TRBD2. Trimming took 4 bases from V and 0 from J; bases not matched to a gene: 9. The CDR3 has 17 amino acids. From germline, CDR1 is MGHRA and CDR2 YSYEKL. CDR3 sequence reads: CASSPLAGPSSYNEQFF. The DNA for the CDR3 is TGCGCCAGCAGCCCCTTAGCGGGCCCGAGCTCCTACAATGAGCAGTTCTTC.

The chain uses TRBV5-3 and TRBJ2-7; D not certain. TRBV5-3 belongs to the ORF category, with a function that is uncertain. CDR3 length: 10 residues. V lost 7 bases, J lost 4 bases, and 6 bases lay in between. The CDR3 DNA reads as TGTGCCAGAGGACCTTACGAGCAGTACTTC. It specifies CARGPYEQYF.

The chain joins TRBV6-1 to TRBJ2-5; TRBD2 matches at 11 bases. CDR1 MNHNS and CDR2 SASEGT come from the germline V gene. This CDR3 contains 15 residues. Losses at the gene ends were 7 bases for V and 7 bases for J; bases not matched to a gene: 11. DNA of the CDR3: TGTGCCAGCACCTGGGGTACTAGCGGGAGTGGGACCCAGTACTTC. Residues: CASTWGTSGSGTQYF.

The count of this clone is one. The chain uses TRBV5-1 and TRBJ1-1, with no clear D. Germline V gene data show CDR1 as SGHRS and CDR2 as YFSETQ. The germline V and J ends were trimmed by 4 bases and 7 bases, with 11 bases remaining between them. The CDR3 sequence is 12 residues long. The CDR3 sequence: CASSRELGEAFF. The CDR3 coding sequence is TGCGCCAGCAGCAGGGAGTTAGGTGAAGCTTTCTTT. Together with reference TRBV5-1 and TRBJ1-1, the CDR3 gives the full variable domain: KAGVTQTPRYLIKTRGQQVTLSCSPISGHRSVSWYQQTPGQGLQFLFEYFSETQRNKGNFPGRFSGRQFSNSRSEMNVSTLELGDSALYLCASSRELGEAFFGQGTRLTVV.

The chain employs TRBV29-1 and TRBJ2-6, with D hard to call. V lost 1 base to trimming and J lost 3 bases, with 16 bases between them. The CDR3 sequence is 17 residues long. CDR1 is SQVTM and CDR2 is ANQGSEA in the germline V gene. Here the CDR3 reads CSVEAPPGTRGANVLTF. In nucleotides, the CDR3 is TGCAGCGTTGAAGCTCCCCCCGGAACGCGTGGGGCCAACGTCCTGACTTTC.

Only a few counts were recorded for this clone. V is TRBV2 and J is TRBJ1-5; D not certain. The CDR3 loop spans 16 amino acids. Germline CDR1 and CDR2: SNHLY and FYNNEI. Trimming pared 3 bases from V and 4 bases from J, leaving 16 bases between. DNA for the CDR3: TGTGCCAGCAGTGACAGCGCTGGGTTCCGTAATCAGCCCCAGCATTTT. It translates to CASSDSAGFRNQPQHF.

The rearrangement uses TRBV27 and TRBJ1-2, with D unclear. V was clipped by 0 bases and J by 6 bases, with 8 bases between them. CDR3 length: 13 residues. CDR1 MNHEY and CDR2 SMNVEV come from the germline V gene (reference sequence). CDR3 protein: CASSLSGADGYTF. The CDR3 DNA follows: TGTGCCAGCAGTTTATCGGGCGCCGATGGCTACACCTTC.

The chain combines TRBV2 with TRBJ1-2, with D hard to call. The CDR3 totals 14 residues. The V gene's germline CDR1 is SNHLY and CDR2 FYNNEI. V was pared by 6 bases and J by 7 bases, with 18 bases between. The CDR3 sequence: CASRVTAQPAGYTF. CDR3 sequence (DNA): TGTGCCAGCAGGGTTACGGCGCAACCGGCTGGCTACACCTTC.

V usage is TRBV9 and J usage is TRBJ2-1; possibly TRBD1 for D (6 bases). Germline values: CDR1 SGDLS, CDR2 YYNGEE. Trimming pared 0 bases from V and 7 bases from J, leaving 14 bases between. The CDR3 covers 15 residues. CDR3 nucleotides: TGTGCCAGCAGCGTAGGAGGGGGTTTTTGGAATGAGCAGTTCTTC. This translates into CASSVGGGFWNEQFF.